This is a list of T cell receptor beta chains from one sample in a study of blood T cell repertoires in COVID-19. Method: immunoSEQ multiplex PCR; TCRdb's copy keeps in-frame clones and lacks some. Of some 41,000 clones in the sample, nearly 85% were seen once. What was sequenced was peripheral blood. All receptors derive from a man of 80 years or more in a cohort sampled during active COVID-19. Both conserved end residues are part of each CDR3. The order of the fields is clone size, D gene, V gene, J gene, CDR3 DNA, CDR3 protein. D genes are given only for firm matches. Size values are once, few and many counts, or a class for expanded clones, and some rows have none.

once	TRBD2	TRBV5-6	TRBJ2-1	TGTGCCAGCAGCTCAAGACTAGCGCAAACCCACAATGAGCAGTTCTTC	CASSSRLAQTHNEQFF
.	.	TRBV21-1	TRBJ2-2	TGTGCCAGCAGCAAATTGGGGGAGGCCGGGGAGCTGTTTTTT	CASSKLGEAGELFF
.	.	TRBV2	TRBJ2-4	TGTGCCAGCAGTGGGGAGAGGCTCAAAAACATTCAGTACTTC	CASSGERLKNIQYF
.	.	TRBV15	TRBJ2-7	TGTGCCACCAGCAGAGATCGAGGAGGGGAGCAGTACTTC	CATSRDRGGEQYF
.	.	TRBV11-3	TRBJ2-1	TGTGCCAGCAGCTTTAGAAGCTACAATGAGCAGTTCTTC	CASSFRSYNEQFF
.	TRBD2	TRBV7-2	TRBJ2-5	TGTGCCAGCAGCTCCAGACTAGCGGGAGTAAGGGAGACCCAGTACTTC	CASSSRLAGVRETQYF
.	TRBD1	TRBV5-1	TRBJ2-1	TGCGCCAGCAGCTTACACGACAGGGAGTGGACTGAGCAGTTCTTC	CASSLHDREWTEQFF
.	TRBD1	TRBV19	TRBJ2-5	TGTGCCAGTAGTAAAAGGACAGGCGTACAAGAGACCCAGTACTTC	CASSKRTGVQETQYF
.	TRBD1	TRBV18	TRBJ1-1	TGTGCCAGCTCACCTTACAGGGGAATGGGTGAAGCTTTCTTT	CASSPYRGMGEAFF
.	.	TRBV4-1	TRBJ2-7	TGCGCCAGCAGCCTAGACTCCACCCCTACCTACGAGCAGTACTTC	CASSLDSTPTYEQYF
.	TRBD2	TRBV27	TRBJ2-7	TGTGCCAGCAGTTTTAATCGGTTACTAGCGGTAGACCGTTTCTACGAGCAGTACTTC	CASSFNRLLAVDRFYEQYF
.	.	TRBV5-6	TRBJ2-7	TGTGCCAGCAGCTTGAGGGGGGGCCGCTACGAGCAGTACTTC	CASSLRGGRYEQYF
.	TRBD2	TRBV7-2	TRBJ2-3	TGTGCCAGCAGCCTCTCCCTAGCGGGGGGTCGGTATACGCAGTATTTT	CASSLSLAGGRYTQYF
.	.	TRBV7-2	TRBJ2-7	TGTGCCAGCAGCTTAGTCCTCCACGAGCAGTACTTC	CASSLVLHEQYF
.	.	TRBV5-4	TRBJ1-6	TGTGCCAGCAGCTTGGGTTGGCAGGGTGGATCACCCCTCCACTTT	CASSLGWQGGSPLHF
once	TRBD1	TRBV28	TRBJ1-2	TGTGCCAGCTTGTCTTCGGGACAGCGGCATAACTATGGCTACACCTTC	CASLSSGQRHNYGYTF
.	.	TRBV5-1	TRBJ1-2	TGCGCCAGCAGCTTGGTACCAGGCCCCAGGGGCTACACCTTC	CASSLVPGPRGYTF
.	.	TRBV27	TRBJ2-1	TGTGCCAGCAGCCCCTCTCTAGCGCCCGCGATAAGCGAGCAGTTCTTC	CASSPSLAPAISEQFF
.	.	TRBV28	TRBJ1-5	TGTGCCAGCAGTCCACAAATGGTCCGGGTCAATCAGCCCCAGCATTTT	CASSPQMVRVNQPQHF
.	.	TRBV18	TRBJ2-1	TGTGCCAGCTCACCTCAGGGTGAGCAGTTCTTC	CASSPQGEQFF
.	TRBD2	TRBV11-2	TRBJ2-7	TGTGCCAGCAGCTTAGGTCCGACTAGCGGGATGTACGAGCAGTACTTC	CASSLGPTSGMYEQYF
.	.	TRBV2	TRBJ2-5	TGTGCCAGCAGTGTGGGGGCAGAGACCCAGTACTTC	CASSVGAETQYF
.	.	TRBV3-1/TRBV3-2	TRBJ1-5	TGTGCCAGCAGCCAGCGAACCAGCGGACAGCCCCAGCATTTT	CASSQRTSGQPQHF
few	.	TRBV5-1	TRBJ2-2	TGCGCCAGCAGACAAAGGGGGGGCACCGGGGAGCTGTTTTTT	CASRQRGGTGELFF
.	.	TRBV28	TRBJ2-7	TGTGCCAGCAGCTACAGGGCCCACGAGCAGTACTTC	CASSYRAHEQYF
.	.	TRBV5-4	TRBJ2-3	TGTGCCAGCAGCAGGGTGAGGGCGGGGGCCTCAGATACGCAGTATTTT	CASSRVRAGASDTQYF
.	.	TRBV28	TRBJ1-3	TGTGCCAGCAGTTTCGCGGGAAGAGGGGGAAACACCATATATTTT	CASSFAGRGGNTIYF
.	TRBD2	TRBV3-1/TRBV3-2	TRBJ2-1	TGTGCCTCCGGGACTAGCGGGGGGGTCAATGAGCAGTTCTTC	CASGTSGGVNEQFF
.	.	TRBV28	TRBJ1-1	TGTGCCAGCAGTCCACCTAATAGAGCTGAAGCTTTCTTT	CASSPPNRAEAFF
.	.	TRBV6-6	TRBJ1-5	TGTGCCAGCACCCGGGGGGAGGGCGGACAGCCCCAGCATTTT	CASTRGEGGQPQHF
.	TRBD1	TRBV19	TRBJ1-1	TGTGCCAGTGCCAGACAGGGGATGAACACTGAAGCTTTCTTT	CASARQGMNTEAFF
few	.	TRBV18	TRBJ1-6	TGTGCCAGCTCACCACGTTTGGTCAGGGATAATTCACCCCTCCACTTT	CASSPRLVRDNSPLHF
.	TRBD1	TRBV6-2/TRBV6-3	TRBJ1-2	TGTGCCAGCAGCCTACAGGGGTTGCTAAGCGGCTACACCTTC	CASSLQGLLSGYTF
.	.	TRBV12-5	TRBJ2-3	TGTGCTAGTGGTTTAACCAGGGTCACAGATACGCAGTATTTT	CASGLTRVTDTQYF
.	.	TRBV6-5	TRBJ1-5	TGTGCCAGCAGCCCGAGGGGGGGTCAGCCCCAGCATTTT	CASSPRGGQPQHF
.	TRBD2	TRBV3-1/TRBV3-2	TRBJ2-7	TGTGCCAGCAGCAGTCTAGCGGCGAGCTCCTACGAGCAGTACTTC	CASSSLAASSYEQYF
.	.	TRBV28	TRBJ2-7	TGTGCCAGCAGACCTCCCCTGAGTCCCACTTCCGAGCAGTACTTC	CASRPPLSPTSEQYF
once	.	TRBV5-1	TRBJ1-1	TGCGCCAGCAGCTTGGATGCGGGGGGAACTGAAGCTTTCTTT	CASSLDAGGTEAFF